These T cell receptor beta chains were read from a single sample in a study of blood T cells in healthy people across ages. TCRdb passed the 5' RACE reads through MiXCR, listing each CDR3 protein once. Among fewer than 1,200,000 distinct CDR3 sequences listed, roughly 24% were seen once. In addition, the sample was reused for a study of T cells of mothers and their children.

Sequencing was performed on blood. The receptor set was obtained from a girl aged 2 to 9 in good health. CDR3s include the opening cysteine and the closing phenylalanine or tryptophan. Size values are once, few and many counts, or a class for expanded clones, and some rows have none.

clone size | J gene | V gene | CDR3 protein
- | TRBJ2-3 | TRBV7-2 | CASSREGPTDTQYF
- | TRBJ1-2 | TRBV3-1 | CASSQVAGNGYTF
many | TRBJ1-4 | TRBV7-9 | CASSPGQGGEKLFF
once | TRBJ2-1 | TRBV25-1 | CATSQGVRDNEQFF
few | TRBJ2-3 | TRBV20-1 | CSAYTDTQYF
- | TRBJ2-1 | TRBV9 | CASSVEFSGSTNEQFF
- | TRBJ2-5 | TRBV4-2 | CASSQEARSGEQYF
- | TRBJ2-1 | TRBV12-3/TRBV12-4 | CASSLAGGPRFNEQLF
many | TRBJ2-1 | TRBV27 | CASSLNNNEQFF
- | TRBJ2-2 | TRBV4-3 | CASSASGTLTGELFF
- | - | TRBV29-1 | CSVRKTAEQFF
- | TRBJ1-2 | TRBV27 | CASSNRRTGEGYTF
- | TRBJ1-4 | TRBV20-1 | CSALFGGMNEKLFF
- | TRBJ1-4 | TRBV6-2/TRBV6-3 | CASSPWINEKLFF
once | TRBJ2-5 | TRBV20-1 | CSASTRGRYQETQYF
- | TRBJ1-1 | TRBV20-1 | CSARVGAGTEAFF
- | TRBJ2-7 | TRBV18 | CASSPPGLSTSYEQYF
few | - | TRBV15 | CATSRDSREQFF
once | TRBJ2-7 | TRBV11-2 | CASSLGWGPSGREQYF
few | TRBJ1-4 | TRBV12-3/TRBV12-4 | CASKRGVNEKLFF
- | TRBJ2-4 | TRBV12-3/TRBV12-4 | CASSSNLEAKNIQYF
- | TRBJ2-2 | TRBV4-2 | CASSRELGFTGELFF
few | TRBJ1-5 | TRBV28 | CASTHLAGEFDQPQHF
- | TRBJ2-5 | TRBV5-5 | CASSLTSPQETQYF
few | TRBJ2-2 | TRBV3-1 | CASSQEGADENTGELFF
- | TRBJ2-1 | TRBV15 | CATSSPAGSSYNEQFF
- | TRBJ1-1 | TRBV20-1 | CSASGSLNTEPFF
few | TRBJ1-6 | TRBV5-1 | CASSLGGQGARSPLHF
few | TRBJ2-7 | TRBV29-1 | CSVLQGVSYEQYF
few | TRBJ2-7 | TRBV27 | CASSHLRDRDIYEQYF
- | TRBJ1-1 | TRBV24-1 | CATRSGQSSPEAFF
few | TRBJ1-5 | TRBV6-2/TRBV6-3 | CASSYSTASQPQHF